This entry lists 7 T cell receptor beta chains sequenced from one sample in a study of blood T cell repertoires in COVID-19. Repertoires were generated with immunoSEQ multiplex PCR, while TCRdb's copy carries only in-frame clones and drops some. The repertoire holds roughly 130,000 clones, with about 70% as singletons. Material for sequencing was peripheral blood. Receptors originate from an elderly man with acute or convalescent COVID-19.

This clone was observed a handful of times. This chain links TRBV9 with TRBJ1-1; weak D call: TRBD1 (6 bases). Germline CDR1 SGDLS, CDR2 YYNGEE. The CDR3 runs to 13 residues. Trimming removed 3 bases at V and 5 bases at J, with 11 bases between. The CDR3 loop is CASSGTGRTEAFF. As DNA, the CDR3 is TGTGCCAGCAGCGGAACAGGGAGAACTGAAGCTTTCTTT.

This clone was seen once. The CDR3 is CASRESSGGGYEQYF. As DNA, the CDR3 is TGCGCCAGCAGGGAATCCTCGGGGGGAGGATACGAGCAGTACTTC. The chain recombines TRBV10-2 with TRBJ2-7; 7 bases line up with TRBD2. In germline, CDR1 is WSHSY, CDR2 SAAADI. V dropped 6 bases and J dropped 4; count of bases not matched to a gene: 12. The CDR3 runs 15 residues.

The chain joins TRBV19 to TRBJ1-6, with D hard to call. The CDR3 is 15 amino acids. CDR1 and CDR2 (germline): LNHDA, SQIVND (reference sequence). Trimming left V 6 bases short and J 8 bases short, with 17 bases between. The DNA of the CDR3 is TGTGCCAGTAGCATGGGCCGTAGAGCCGATTCACCCCTCCACTTT. Translated, it gives CASSMGRRADSPLHF.

The chain carries TRBV5-6 and TRBJ2-5; tentative D call: TRBD2 (5 bases). V was clipped by 5 bases and J by 5 bases, with 16 bases between them. Germline lookup yields CDR1 SGHDT and CDR2 YYEEEE. The CDR3 is 14 amino acids. Here the CDR3 DNA reads TGTGCCAGCAGATCTAGAGGGTTGGACGAGACCCAGTACTTC. This codes for CASRSRGLDETQYF.

This clone was observed a handful of times. This sequence joins TRBV30 and TRBJ1-6, with D possibly matching TRBD1 (6 bases). Trimming shortened V by 0 bases and J by 10 bases, and 13 bases separated the two germline ends. The germline V gene encodes CDR1 GTSNPN and CDR2 SVGIG (reference sequence). The CDR3 is made up of 14 amino acids. The CDR3 coding sequence is TGTGCCTGGAGTGTTCCAGGGGTCTCCTCACCCCTCCACTTT. This encodes CAWSVPGVSSPLHF.

This clone was found a few times. The chain joins TRBV30 to TRBJ1-1; unclear D gene. There are 13 residues in the CDR3. Trimming took 5 bases from V and 3 from J, leaving 13 bases between them. The germline gives CDR1 GTSNPN, CDR2 SVGIG (reference sequence). CDR3 DNA sequence: TGTGCCTGGTTACCTAGGAGATACACTGAAGCTTTCTTT. Amino acid sequence: CAWLPRRYTEAFF.

The chain couples TRBV10-3 to TRBJ2-7, with 8 positions matching TRBD1. This CDR3 has 12 residues. The V and J ends lost 6 bases and 6 bases, in that order; junction bases with no gene match: 4. CDR1 ENHRY and CDR2 SYGVKD come from the germline V gene. This chain's CDR3 is CAIRSGGSEQYF. CDR3 DNA sequence: TGTGCCATCAGATCAGGGGGCTCCGAGCAGTACTTC.